A selection of T cell receptor beta chains follows, all from one sample in a study of blood T cell repertoires in COVID-19. The data were produced by immunoSEQ multiplex PCR, yet TCRdb's version contains in-frame clones alone and is incomplete. Of about 110,000 clones listed, just over 70% are singletons. Input material: peripheral blood. All receptors come from a woman aged 40-49 years with acute or convalescent COVID-19. The conserved cysteine and the conserved F or W are not part of the CDR3 here.

J | V | CDR3
TRBJ2-7 | TRBV3-1/TRBV3-2 | ASSQGFGFAYEQY
TRBJ2-5 | TRBV7-2 | ASSSLAFGTSLGETQY
TRBJ2-3 | TRBV4-1 | ASSRGGATTDTQY
TRBJ1-3 | TRBV6-5 | ASSTGTGNTIY
TRBJ2-3 | TRBV24-1 | ATSDYSFTQY
TRBJ1-2 | TRBV5-6 | ASSPEQGMDGYT
TRBJ1-1 | TRBV25-1 | ASRTGPEAF
TRBJ2-4 | TRBV5-6 | ASSPGVAKNIQY
TRBJ1-1 | TRBV18 | ASSPPAGGNTEAF
TRBJ2-5 | TRBV27 | ASSSLRGGETQY
TRBJ2-7 | TRBV12-3/TRBV12-4 | ASSLEVSYEQY
TRBJ2-2 | TRBV19 | ASRVRQGSNTGELF
TRBJ2-2 | TRBV7-2 | ASSYPTSGGTGELF
TRBJ2-2 | TRBV6-6 | ASSPGQGGNTGELF
TRBJ1-6 | TRBV6-6 | ATADRASNSPLH
TRBJ1-3 | TRBV19 | ASKTGSGNTIY
TRBJ1-3 | TRBV28 | ASVGGNTIY
TRBJ1-4 | TRBV24-1 | ATSDSRGGEKLF
TRBJ1-5 | TRBV7-2 | ASSLGQNQPQH
TRBJ1-5 | TRBV28 | ASSTGTNQPQH
TRBJ2-3 | TRBV4-2 | ASSHTSGGAGVGGQY
TRBJ1-6 | TRBV19 | ASSIGAGIISPLH
TRBJ2-6 | TRBV5-5 | ASSDFYRERGANVLT
TRBJ2-2 | TRBV12-3/TRBV12-4 | ASTPGGELF
TRBJ2-1 | TRBV20-1 | SSGLNEQF
TRBJ2-2 | TRBV5-1 | ASSAPERGVLGELF
TRBJ2-2 | TRBV4-1 | ASSQVGLDTGELF
TRBJ2-7 | TRBV10-3 | AISDRGEQY
TRBJ2-1 | TRBV12-5 | ASGPDDLRTSGSYNEQF
TRBJ2-1 | TRBV27 | ASSLFSGGNYNEQF
TRBJ1-4 | TRBV12-5 | ASGLVRTGVNEKLF
TRBJ2-7 | TRBV4-1 | ASSQDQSGYSYEQY
TRBJ2-5 | TRBV7-6 | ASSLFQETQY
TRBJ2-1 | TRBV30 | AWSVLALNNEQF
TRBJ2-1 | TRBV4-3 | ASSQDPTSGGYNEQF
TRBJ2-5 | TRBV12-3/TRBV12-4 | ASSGLVQETQY
TRBJ2-2 | TRBV5-1 | ASSPGTANTGELF
TRBJ2-2 | TRBV2 | ASRGGLLSATGELF
TRBJ1-5 | TRBV2 | AISPFSNQPQH
TRBJ2-6 | TRBV19 | ASSIRVGANVLT
TRBJ2-3 | TRBV5-1 | ASSPGEATDTQY
TRBJ1-5 | TRBV19 | ASIPAGGAHQPQH